This TCR beta chain was obtained from a study of T-cell memory formation after mild COVID-19. Broader study findings: That cross-reactive memory joined was suggested by some responding clones appearing in pre-infection memory. Contracting CD4+ clones lay largely in CM and EM, with CD8+ ones residing in EMRA.

TCR alpha and TCR beta cDNA libraries with sample barcodes and UMIs came from 5'RACE using constant-segment primers. TCRdb redid the calling of the 5' RACE reads with MiXCR, one entry per CDR3 protein. This sample has roughly 350,000 distinct CDR3 sequences, with 12% to 15% found just once. This clonotype was counted at least ten times. What it binds is unknown. The TCR comes from a man aged 18 to 30 who had mild COVID-19 (a few samples of this study predate the infection). Cell type and time point are not known. Material for sequencing was PBMCs or a T cell subset sorted from them (not recorded which).

The CDR3 is CASSYRARSIQETQYF. The DNA of the CDR3 is TGTGCCAGCAGTTACCGGGCCAGGTCGATCCAAGAGACCCAGTACTTC. The J gene is TRBJ2-5, the V gene TRBV6-5; no definite D call. Trimming shortened V by 2 bases and J by 1 base, and 14 bases separated the two germline ends. This CDR3 has 16 residues. CDR1 is MNHEY and CDR2 is SVGAGI in the germline V gene.